This TCR beta chain was identified during a study of control samples from healthy donors and cancer patients (TCRdb year 2020). To prepare the library, the immunoSEQ multiplex PCR assay was applied. TCRdb took over this immuneACCESS table, retaining in-frame rearrangements with V and J assigned. Such tables are incomplete; in checked studies, under half of the missing clones stem from an unresolved V gene, and the remainder is unexplained. Here the sample has 90,000 to 110,000 clones; about four fifths occur a single time. Less than 15% of the sample is taken by the ten largest. Counted from cysteine to phenylalanine, this CDR3 has 15 amino acids. Only the CDR3 DNA stays, 45 bases, in frame from base 1. Reading the germline V gene gives CDR1 SGHRS and CDR2 YFSETQ. For this chain, trimming is 0 bases at the V end and 1 base at the J end, and the number of junction bases without a gene match is 1. Notes on this clone: Its antigen specificity is not known. No base quality information exists; no much larger clone differs at one position.

The rearrangement combines TRBV5-1 with TRBJ1-2, with TRBD1 matching 9 junction bases. The TCR was taken from a woman in her forties or fifties in good health. What was sequenced was blood. The nucleotide sequence is given as TGCGCCAGCAGCTTGGGGACAGGGGTTAACTATGGCTACACCTTC. Its translation is CASSLGTGVNYGYTF.